This T cell receptor beta chain was captured by sequencing in a study of blood T cell repertoires in COVID-19. About the research overall: Collection of acute and convalescent COVID-19 samples took place in the United States, Italy and Spain. In each case, the material was cDNA or gDNA derived from T cells, B-cell-depleted T cells, or PBMCs.

The table lists this clone with a few counts. The CDR3 is 15 amino acids. Trimming cost V 5 bases and J 6 bases, with 18 bases left between them. The germline gives CDR1 SGHRS, CDR2 YFSETQ. Assignments of participants to cohorts depended upon their own reported clinical history. Recovered participants had two consecutive negative NP/OP PCR tests, healthcare professional clearance, or symptom resolution. Assay: immunoSEQ multiplex PCR; the TCRdb copy retains only in-frame clones and omits some. The sample has 150,000 to 200,000 clones, roughly 84% seen once. The rearrangement uses TRBV5-1 and TRBJ2-1; D call uncertain. Sequenced input: PBMCs or T cells enriched from blood (not recorded which). The sequence was collected from a woman between 50 and 59 years old who had recovered from COVID-19. The CDR3: CASRENRIPPNEQFF. The CDR3 DNA reads as TGCGCCAGCAGGGAGAATAGGATCCCCCCCAATGAGCAGTTCTTC.